The 21 T cell receptor beta chains in this list originate from one sample, sequenced in a study of shared clonotypes between healthy human individuals (dated by TCRdb to 2020 to 2022). The library was obtained by the immunoSEQ multiplex PCR assay. In TCRdb, the immuneACCESS table is reduced to in-frame sequences with V and J assigned. These tables do not hold every clone; where another copy was compared, an unresolved V gene accounts for under half, and the others remain unexplained. The sample includes some 500,000 clones, with around three quarters observed a single time. 9.5% to 15% of the sample is taken by the ten largest. Source material: PBMCs. The source of these receptors is a woman aged 40-49 years in good health. Some clones in this sample may be carry-over from other donors' samples.

On this clone itself: Because the CDR3's place on the DNA is in doubt, the DNA is left out and the CDR3 is given as listed by TCRdb. The chain links TRBV19 to TRBJ1-1. The CDR3 numbers 15 amino acids, ends counted. The germline CDR1 and CDR2 sequences are LNHDA and SQIVND (reference sequence). The CDR3 region is CASTSVGGSNTEAFF.

The CDR3: CASSWAGRTKNIQYF. The CDR3 nucleotides read TGTGCCAGTTCCTGGGCTGGGAGGACCAAAAACATTCAGTACTTC. The rearrangement uses TRBV19 and TRBJ2-4; possibly TRBD2 for D (6 bases). The V gene's germline CDR1 is LNHDA and CDR2 SQIVND (reference sequence). The CDR3 is made up of 15 amino acids. The germline V and J ends were trimmed by 8 bases and 2 bases, with 16 bases remaining between them.

The chain carries TRBV7-9 and TRBJ1-1; no definite D call. Germline V CDR1 and CDR2: SEHNR, FQNEAQ (reference sequence). The CDR3 sequence is 15 residues long. Trimming removed 2 bases at V and 1 base at J, with 11 bases between. CDR3 in amino acids: CASSLYGPENTEAFF. The CDR3 DNA reads TGTGCCAGCAGCTTATACGGCCCAGAGAACACTGAAGCTTTCTTT.

The chain is built from TRBV7-6 and TRBJ2-1; D possibly corresponds to TRBD2 (6 bases). This CDR3 spans 14 amino acids. V lost 4 bases to trimming and J lost 15 bases, with 22 bases between them. Germline CDR1 is SGHVS and CDR2 is FNYEAQ. CDR3 coding DNA: TGTGCCAGCAGCTCCCAAAGGGCAGCGGGTGCGTGGTTCTTC. This sequence encodes CASSSQRAAGAWFF. Full variable domain (rest looked up from reference TRBV7-6 and TRBJ2-1): GAGVSQSPRYKVTKRGQDVALRCDPISGHVSLYWYRQALGQGPEFLTYFNYEAQQDKSGLPNDRFSAERPEGSISTLTIQRTEQRDSAMYRCASSSQRAAGAWFFGPGTRLTVL.

Concerning this clone: This sample also contains other DNA sequences that code for the same CDR3. The chain employs TRBV5-1 and TRBJ1-1; D not certain. Germline CDR1 reads SGHRS; CDR2 reads YFSETQ. This CDR3 spans 12 amino acids. Trimming took off 1 base at V and 4 bases at J, with 5 bases between the two ends. CDR3 residues: CASSLYGTEAFF. The CDR3 nucleotides read TGCGCCAGCAGCTTGTATGGCACTGAAGCTTTCTTT.

For the CDR3, the DNA is TGCAGCGTTGGGGAAAGGGGAACAGATACGCAGTATTTT. Translated: CSVGERGTDTQYF. The gene calls are TRBV29-1 and TRBJ2-3; TRBD1 might be the D (5 bases). CDR1 and CDR2 from the germline V gene are SQVTM and ANQGSEA. V was shortened by 4 bases and J by 3 bases, with 11 bases between the two germline ends. The CDR3 extends over 13 amino acids.

This chain connects TRBV27 to TRBJ2-1; the D call may be TRBD1 or TRBD2 (6 bases each). V gave up 4 bases and J gave up 11 bases, with 21 bases separating them. There are 15 residues in the CDR3. Germline V CDR1 and CDR2: MNHEY, SMNVEV (reference sequence). CDR3 sequence: CASSSRGLGAMKQFF. The CDR3, as DNA: TGTGCCAGCAGTTCCCGGGGGCTAGGGGCAATGAAGCAGTTCTTC.

The chain uses TRBV30 and TRBJ2-3, with D maybe TRBD2 (5 bases). CDR1 and CDR2 (germline): GTSNPN, SVGIG (reference sequence). The CDR3 runs to 14 residues. The V gene lost 0 bases and the J gene lost 3 bases, with 10 bases spanning the gap. The CDR3 DNA follows: TGTGCCTGGAGTGTATGGCGAGGGACAGATACGCAGTATTTT. It translates to CAWSVWRGTDTQYF.

This clone has a handful of counts. The sample has other DNA sequences that encode this CDR3 too. The CDR3 DNA reads as TGCGCCAGCAGCTTGGGAGACACCTACAATGAGCAGTTCTTC. This translates into CASSLGDTYNEQFF. The chain links TRBV5-1 to TRBJ2-1; D is undetermined. The length of the CDR3 is 14 residues. Germline CDR1 is SGHRS and CDR2 is YFSETQ. Trimming cost V 0 bases and J 2 bases, with 6 bases left between them.

The chain combines TRBV5-1 with TRBJ2-1; D remains ambiguous. With 5 bases removed from V and 4 bases from J, the gap between germline ends came to 13 bases. There are 14 residues in the CDR3. Germline assignment: CDR1 SGHRS and CDR2 YFSETQ. CDR3 protein: CASSRLVPYNEQFF. CDR3 DNA sequence: TGCGCCAGCAGTCGGCTTGTTCCGTACAATGAGCAGTTCTTC.

V and J are TRBV5-1 and TRBJ2-7, with D unresolved. Trimming stripped 0 bases from V and 0 bases from J, with 10 bases between. Germline assignment: CDR1 SGHRS and CDR2 YFSETQ. CDR3 length equals 15 residues. DNA for the CDR3: TGCGCCAGCAGCTTGGCCGTATCAAACTCCTACGAGCAGTACTTC. The encoded protein is CASSLAVSNSYEQYF. Together with reference TRBV5-1 and TRBJ2-7, the CDR3 gives the full variable domain: KAGVTQTPRYLIKTRGQQVTLSCSPISGHRSVSWYQQTPGQGLQFLFEYFSETQRNKGNFPGRFSGRQFSNSRSEMNVSTLELGDSALYLCASSLAVSNSYEQYFGPGTRLTVT.

The chain uses TRBV7-2 and TRBJ1-1; D is uncertain. CDR1 and CDR2 (germline): SGHTA, FQGNSA. The germline V and J ends were trimmed by 1 base and 2 bases, with 14 bases remaining between them. This CDR3 spans 16 amino acids. In DNA, the CDR3 is TGTGCCAGCAGCTTAGACCCCCTCAGCTCAAACACTGAAGCTTTCTTT. It yields the protein CASSLDPLSSNTEAFF. Drawing the rest from reference TRBV7-2 and TRBJ1-1, the complete variable domain is GAGVSQSPSNKVTEKGKDVELRCDPISGHTALYWYRQSLGQGLEFLIYFQGNSAPDKSGLPSDRFSAERTGGSVSTLTIQRTQQEDSAVYLCASSLDPLSSNTEAFFGQGTRLTVV.

The chain uses TRBV27 and TRBJ2-7, with TRBD1 as a possible D gene (6 bases). The CDR3 spans 15 residues. In germline, CDR1 is MNHEY, CDR2 SMNVEV (reference sequence). V lost 2 bases, J lost 9 bases, and 20 bases lay in between. CDR3 sequence: CASSLIGQGLIPQYF. The CDR3 DNA sequence: TGTGCCAGCAGTTTAATTGGGCAGGGGTTAATTCCGCAGTACTTC.

V gene TRBV5-8 combines with J gene TRBJ2-2; 8 nucleotides match TRBD2. V was pared by 3 bases and J by 4 bases, with 5 bases of the junction left unmatched. There are 15 residues in the CDR3. Germline V gene sequence: CDR1 SGHTS, CDR2 YDEGEE. CDR3 bases: TGTGCCAGCAGCTCGGGACTAGTTCTCACCGGGGAGCTGTTTTTT. This gives the protein CASSSGLVLTGELFF.

This clone was detected only a few times. The rearrangement links TRBV28 to TRBJ2-7; TRBD2 aligns across 11 bases. With V trimmed by 10 bases and J by 0 bases, 8 bases remained unmatched. Germline assignment: CDR1 MDHEN and CDR2 SYDVKM. CDR3 length: 15 residues. CDR3 in amino acids: CATFSSGRNSYEQYF. CDR3 DNA sequence: TGTGCCACCTTCTCTAGCGGGAGGAACTCCTACGAGCAGTACTTC.

The rearrangement links TRBV6-4 to TRBJ2-1; 12 bases line up with TRBD2. This CDR3 is built from 15 residues. The germline V gene encodes CDR1 MRHNA and CDR2 SNTAGT. J lost 6 bases, V lost 7 bases, and 7 bases had no gene match. In nucleotides, the CDR3 is TGTGCCAGCACCCCGACTAGCGGGAGCGCCAATGAGCAGTTCTTC. Its translation is CASTPTSGSANEQFF.

V gene TRBV27 combines with J gene TRBJ2-7; 8 bases are a match to TRBD2. Trimming removed 6 bases from V and 0 bases from J; junction bases left unmatched: 10. The germline gives CDR1 MNHEY, CDR2 SMNVEV (reference sequence). CDR3 length equals 16 residues. This CDR3 reads CASRGVERESSYEQYF. CDR3 DNA: TGTGCCAGCAGGGGGGTCGAGCGGGAGAGCTCCTACGAGCAGTACTTC.

This chain connects TRBV5-4 to TRBJ2-7, with a tentative D call TRBD1 (6 bases). Germline V gene sequence: CDR1 SGHNT, CDR2 YYREEE (reference sequence). V was cut by 1 base and J by 6 bases, with 11 bases left in between. The CDR3 is 13 amino acids. The CDR3 sequence: CASSLRARGEQYF. In DNA form, the CDR3 reads TGTGCCAGCAGCTTGAGGGCCAGGGGCGAGCAGTACTTC.

There are many counts of this clone. The chain has TRBV19 and TRBJ2-2; 8 bases map to TRBD2. The CDR3 contains 16 residues. Germline V lookup: CDR1 LNHDA, CDR2 SQIVND (reference sequence). V lost 5 bases, J lost 0 bases, and 5 bases stayed unmatched. The CDR3 nucleotides are TGTGCCAGTAGTGCAACTAGCGGATCGAACACCGGGGAGCTGTTTTTT. The encoded protein is CASSATSGSNTGELFF.

V gene TRBV2 combines with J gene TRBJ2-7, with unresolved D. Germline V gives CDR1 SNHLY, CDR2 FYNNEI. The V end lost 7 bases, the J end lost 3 bases, and 13 bases lay between the germline ends. This CDR3 is 13 amino acids long. This chain's CDR3 is CASTQEAFYEQYF. In DNA, the CDR3 is TGTGCCAGCACTCAAGAGGCCTTCTACGAGCAGTACTTC. Based on the CDR3 plus reference TRBV2 and TRBJ2-7, the full variable domain is EPEVTQTPSHQVTQMGQEVILRCVPISNHLYFYWYRQILGQKVEFLVSFYNNEISEKSEIFDDQFSVERPDGSNFTLKIRSTKLEDSAMYFCASTQEAFYEQYFGPGTRLTVT.

As concerns this clone: The sample holds other DNA sequences that translate to the same CDR3. The chain employs TRBV9 and TRBJ2-5; unclear D gene. In germline, CDR1 is SGDLS, CDR2 YYNGEE. V was trimmed by 0 bases and J by 5 bases, leaving 11 bases between them. This CDR3 is 14 amino acids long. The CDR3, as DNA: TGTGCCAGCAGCGTAGGAGGCCATGGGGAGACCCAGTACTTC. Translating it yields CASSVGGHGETQYF.